This T cell receptor (beta chain) was sequenced for a study of beta chain features in type 1 diabetes. About the study: Researchers looked at over 100,000,000 sorted cells across all samples. Study observations and caveats: A closer apparent resemblance between naive, central memory and Treg TCRB repertoires was seen in patients than in healthy donors. Type 1 diabetes patients showed a moderate but significant shortening of TCRB CDR3s in all four CD4+ subsets.

Expressed TCRB transcripts were sequenced because the isolated RNA had all been reverse transcribed beforehand. Sequencing was performed with immunoSEQ multiplex PCR; in TCRdb, only in-frame clones are kept and a portion is missing. The sample holds hundreds of thousands of clones, over 12% seen once. Purity exceeding 95% was reached by all sorted populations. The germline V gene encodes CDR1 SGHTA and CDR2 FQGNSA. V shed 1 base and J shed 0 bases, with 4 bases lying between them. The CDR3 sequence is 13 residues long. The sample holds a few counts of this clone. What it binds is not known. This TCR came from a man aged 18 to 29 with type 1 diabetes. The V and J genes are TRBV7-2 and TRBJ2-7, with D unclear. What was sequenced was naive CD4+ T cells from blood. The CDR3 loop is CASSLDSSYEQYF. The CDR3 DNA reads TGTGCCAGCAGCTTAGATAGCTCCTACGAGCAGTACTTC. The whole variable domain, remainder taken from reference TRBV7-2 and TRBJ2-7, is GAGVSQSPSNKVTEKGKDVELRCDPISGHTALYWYRQSLGQGLEFLIYFQGNSAPDKSGLPSDRFSAERTGGSVSTLTIQRTQQEDSAVYLCASSLDSSYEQYFGPGTRLTVT.